Below, 14 T cell receptor beta chains from the same sample are listed, as sequenced in a study of CD8 T cells in ankylosing spondylitis. TCRdb independently ran MiXCR on the 5' RACE reads; one entry per CDR3 protein. This table has around 120,000 distinct CDR3 sequences, over 7% appearing once. The sequenced sample consisted of blood, either unsorted or a sorted T cell fraction (not recorded which). All receptors derive from a male donor with ankylosing spondylitis or in good health (not recorded which).

J is TRBJ2-7 and V is TRBV5-1; TRBD1 matches 10 bases. The CDR3 loop spans 15 amino acids. V was clipped by 2 bases and J by 1 base; unmatched bases: 3. Per germline, CDR1 SGHRS and CDR2 YFSETQ. CDR3 DNA: TGCGCCAGCAGCTTCCGGGACAGGGGATCCTACGAGCAGTACTTC. Its translation: CASSFRDRGSYEQYF. The variable domain in full, with the rest retrieved from reference TRBV5-1 and TRBJ2-7, is KAGVTQTPRYLIKTRGQQVTLSCSPISGHRSVSWYQQTPGQGLQFLFEYFSETQRNKGNFPGRFSGRQFSNSRSEMNVSTLELGDSALYLCASSFRDRGSYEQYFGPGTRLTVT.

The table lists this clonotype with many counts. V usage is TRBV5-6 and J usage is TRBJ2-7; TRBD2 matches 10 bases. CDR1 is SGHDT and CDR2 is YYEEEE in the germline V gene. J lost 7 bases, V lost 0 bases, and 7 bases had no gene match. CDR3 length: 15 amino acids. The CDR3, as DNA: TGTGCCAGCAGCTTGGGACTAGCGGGTTCATGGGAGCAGTACTTC. This sequence encodes CASSLGLAGSWEQYF.

This clonotype showed up many times. This chain uses TRBV29-1 with TRBJ2-1, with 14 bases identical to TRBD2. CDR3 length equals 13 residues. Trimming cost V 7 bases and J 6 bases; bases outside gene matches: 2. Germline CDR1 and CDR2: SQVTM and ANQGSEA. In DNA form, the CDR3 reads TGCAGCGCGACTAGCGGGAGGGCCAATGAGCAGTTCTTC. Protein product: CSATSGRANEQFF.

Points on this clonotype: Just one base apart from a much larger clone, this may be a read error. The chain recombines TRBV25-1 with TRBJ2-2; D unclear. V lost 7 bases, J lost 1 base, and 10 bases lay in between. The CDR3 loop spans 14 amino acids. Germline V gene sequence: CDR1 MGHDK, CDR2 SYGVNS. The CDR3 DNA sequence: TGTGCCAGCACCAGGTGGATGAACACCGGGGAGCTGTTTTTT. Amino acids: CASTRWMNTGELFF.

A few counts support this clonotype. V gene TRBV7-2 combines with J gene TRBJ2-2; D possibly corresponds to TRBD2 (7 bases). The CDR3 has 17 amino acids. In germline, CDR1 is SGHTA, CDR2 FQGNSA. V lost 0 bases and J 6 bases, leaving 17 bases between the germline ends. Here the CDR3 reads CASSLALRGGFPGELFF. The CDR3 nucleotides read TGTGCCAGCAGCTTAGCGCTCAGGGGAGGGTTTCCCGGGGAGCTGTTTTTT.

This clonotype was detected ten times or more. The chain links TRBV20-1 to TRBJ2-1, with 11 bases that match TRBD2. The V and J ends lost 5 bases and 4 bases, in that order; junction bases with no gene match: 4. The germline CDR1 and CDR2 sequences are DFQATT and SNEGSKA (reference sequence). The CDR3 has 14 residues. CDR3: CSAAIAGGYNEQFF. Here the CDR3 DNA reads TGCAGTGCTGCGATAGCGGGAGGGTACAATGAGCAGTTCTTC.

This clonotype has at least ten counts. DNA of the CDR3: TGTGCCAGCAGCGTGAGGGGAACCCGGGAACTCACAGATACGCAGTATTTT. This sequence encodes CASSVRGTRELTDTQYF. The J gene is TRBJ2-3, the V gene TRBV9; D is perhaps TRBD1 or TRBD2 (5 bases each). This CDR3 has 17 residues. The V gene lost 2 bases and the J gene lost 2 bases, with 18 bases spanning the gap. In germline, CDR1 is SGDLS, CDR2 YYNGEE.

This clonotype was counted a few times. V usage is TRBV29-1 and J usage is TRBJ1-1; 8 bases are shared with TRBD1. The germline V gene has CDR1 SQVTM and CDR2 ANQGSEA. Trimming cost V 6 bases and J 1 base; bases outside gene matches: 7. The CDR3 is made up of 14 amino acids. CDR3 bases: TGCAGCGTCCACAGGGGGGAGGAGAACACTGAAGCTTTCTTT. It encodes CSVHRGEENTEAFF.

This clonotype has at least ten counts. This rearrangement joins TRBV12-3 or TRBV12-4 to TRBJ1-6; D uncertain. This CDR3 contains 13 residues. The V and J ends lost 8 bases and 7 bases respectively, with 12 bases between them. This CDR3 is CASQNRANSPLHF. CDR3 in DNA: TGTGCCAGCCAAAATCGGGCGAATTCACCCCTCCACTTT.

The table lists this clonotype with many counts. This chain joins TRBV15 and TRBJ2-6; TRBD1 aligns across 7 bases. Germline loops: CDR1 LNHNV, CDR2 YYDKDF (reference sequence). The V gene end was trimmed by 9 bases and the J gene end by 0 bases; junction bases not matched to a gene: 5. CDR3 size: 15 residues. CDR3 protein: CATSGQTSGANVLTF. The CDR3 DNA is TGTGCCACGTCGGGACAGACCTCTGGGGCCAACGTCCTGACTTTC.

The V and J genes are TRBV5-1 and TRBJ1-5; TRBD1 is a possible D gene (5 bases). Germline loops: CDR1 SGHRS, CDR2 YFSETQ. The CDR3 runs 16 residues. The ends were cut back, 0 bases at V and 0 bases at J, with 10 bases in the middle. The CDR3 bases are TGCGCCAGCAGCTTGGGTGGGGGGAATAGCAATCAGCCCCAGCATTTT. This encodes CASSLGGGNSNQPQHF.

The chain links TRBV28 to TRBJ2-1; 9 bases map to TRBD1. V was clipped by 1 base and J by 3 bases; unmatched bases: 4. Germline CDR1 is MDHEN and CDR2 is SYDVKM. This CDR3 comprises 16 residues. The CDR3: CASSLFGTGIYNEQFF. The CDR3 bases are TGTGCCAGCAGTTTATTCGGGACAGGGATCTACAATGAGCAGTTCTTC.

In its sample, this clonotype was seen a few times. The chain carries TRBV5-1 and TRBJ1-2; 10 bases line up with TRBD1. Trimming removed 5 bases from V and 2 bases from J; junction bases left unmatched: 6. The CDR3 is 15 residues long. The germline V gene encodes CDR1 SGHRS and CDR2 YFSETQ. In DNA, the CDR3 is TGCGCCAGCAGGAGTGCGACAGGGGGCAACTATGGCTACACCTTC. Protein product: CASRSATGGNYGYTF. The full variable domain, in which reference TRBV5-1 and TRBJ1-2 provide the parts outside the CDR3, is KAGVTQTPRYLIKTRGQQVTLSCSPISGHRSVSWYQQTPGQGLQFLFEYFSETQRNKGNFPGRFSGRQFSNSRSEMNVSTLELGDSALYLCASRSATGGNYGYTFGSGTRLTVV.

This clonotype showed up just a few times. CDR3 bases: TGTGCCACCAGCAGAGATTCGTCTGGAAACACCATATATTTT. Protein: CATSRDSSGNTIYF. The chain links TRBV15 to TRBJ1-3; D ambiguous. Germline V gene data show CDR1 as LNHNV and CDR2 as YYDKDF (reference sequence). This CDR3 contains 14 residues. Trimming took 0 bases from V and 1 from J, leaving 4 bases between them.